The next 32 T cell receptor beta chains were all read from a single sample in a study of blood T cell repertoires in COVID-19. Profiling relied on immunoSEQ multiplex PCR, and the TCRdb table lists in-frame clones only, not all of them. The repertoire holds about 240,000 clones, with approximately 86% as singletons. Sequenced input: peripheral blood. The source of these receptors is a woman in her twenties or thirties who had recovered from COVID-19.

CDR3 sequence reads: CASSDDRAGYGELFF. CDR3 in DNA: TGTGCCAGCAGCGACGACCGTGCAGGGTACGGGGAGCTGTTTTTT. J is TRBJ2-2 and V is TRBV7-9; tentative D call: TRBD1 (5 bases). The CDR3 has 15 residues. CDR1 and CDR2 (germline): SEHNR, FQNEAQ (reference sequence). The V end lost 5 bases, the J end lost 7 bases, and 17 bases lay between the germline ends.

The V gene is TRBV9, the J gene TRBJ2-2; D is unresolved. The CDR3 spans 14 residues. Trimming removed 4 bases from V and 6 bases from J, with 13 bases in between. Germline assignment: CDR1 SGDLS and CDR2 YYNGEE. CDR3: CASSPTSGAGELFF. The CDR3 bases are TGTGCCAGCAGCCCAACAAGTGGTGCCGGGGAGCTGTTTTTT.

V usage is TRBV2 and J usage is TRBJ1-2; 8 nucleotides agree with TRBD1. The CDR3 length is 14 residues. From germline, CDR1 is SNHLY and CDR2 FYNNEI. J lost 5 bases, V lost 6 bases, and 8 bases had no gene match. CDR3 loop: CASRATGVLYGYTF. The CDR3 DNA sequence: TGTGCCAGCAGGGCGACAGGGGTGCTGTATGGCTACACCTTC.

The rearrangement joins TRBV7-9 to TRBJ1-4; D may be TRBD1 (5 bases). The length of the CDR3 is 13 residues. The V end was cut by 0 bases, the J end by 10 bases, with 9 bases between. Germline values: CDR1 SEHNR, CDR2 FQNEAQ (reference sequence). CDR3 in DNA: TGTGCCAGCAGCTTAGCCGGGGGAGGAAAACTGTTTTTT. Protein product: CASSLAGGGKLFF.

The V gene is TRBV7-9, the J gene TRBJ2-2, with 8 bases lining up with TRBD1. There are 14 residues in the CDR3. CDR1 SEHNR and CDR2 FQNEAQ come from the germline V gene (reference sequence). The J segment lost 7 bases and the V segment lost 6 bases, leaving 7 bases of the junction unmatched. CDR3 sequence reads: CASSVTGGNGELFF. CDR3 sequence (DNA): TGTGCCAGCAGTGTCACAGGGGGGAACGGGGAGCTGTTTTTT.

J is TRBJ2-3 and V is TRBV2; perhaps TRBD2 as D (6 bases). Deletions cut 3 bases from V and 1 base from J, with 11 bases between. This CDR3 region has 15 residues. Germline V gene sequence: CDR1 SNHLY, CDR2 FYNNEI. This CDR3 is CASSEMEGRTDTQYF. Written as DNA, the CDR3 is TGTGCCAGCAGTGAGATGGAGGGTCGCACAGATACGCAGTATTTT.

The chain couples TRBV18 to TRBJ2-3; D not certain. Germline V gene data show CDR1 as KGHSH and CDR2 as LQKENI. The V and J ends lost 2 bases and 1 base respectively, with 13 bases between them. This CDR3 is 16 amino acids long. The CDR3 reads CASSPGEPQGTDTQYF. Written as DNA, the CDR3 is TGTGCCAGCTCACCAGGTGAGCCTCAGGGCACAGATACGCAGTATTTT.

This clone was found a few times. This chain joins TRBV6-5 and TRBJ2-7; D ambiguous. Germline V gene lookup returns CDR1 MNHEY and CDR2 SVGAGI. The CDR3 loop spans 13 amino acids. The V end was cut by 4 bases, the J end by 4 bases, with 11 bases between. CDR3 loop: CASSLESRYEQYF. In DNA, the CDR3 is TGTGCCAGCAGTTTGGAGTCGAGGTACGAGCAGTACTTC.

The chain couples TRBV6-5 to TRBJ1-2; the D gene is possibly TRBD1 (6 bases). The V end lost 7 bases, the J end lost 2 bases, and 11 bases lay between the germline ends. This CDR3 region has 13 residues. CDR1 is MNHEY and CDR2 is SVGAGI in the germline V gene. CDR3 residues: CASTGDENYGYTF. The CDR3 nucleotides read TGTGCCAGCACAGGGGACGAAAACTATGGCTACACCTTC.

The chain links TRBV27 to TRBJ1-2; 10 nucleotides agree with TRBD1. The V gene's germline CDR1 is MNHEY and CDR2 SMNVEV (reference sequence). The CDR3 length is 15 residues. J was trimmed by 0 bases and V by 6 bases; bases with no gene match: 4. CDR3 DNA: TGTGCCAGCAGCCCGACAGGGGGCGCTAACTATGGCTACACCTTC. Its translation is CASSPTGGANYGYTF.

V gene TRBV3-1 (or the pseudogene TRBV3-2) combines with J gene TRBJ2-3; the D gene is possibly TRBD1 (6 bases). The CDR3 covers 13 residues. Trimming pared 4 bases from V and 4 bases from J, leaving 9 bases between. Germline-derived CDR1 and CDR2 are LGHDT and YNNKEL (reference sequence). CDR3 loop: CASSLRTADTQYF. The CDR3 DNA is TGTGCCAGCAGCCTACGGACAGCAGATACGCAGTATTTT.

The CDR3 here is CSVSDSLGGYTF. For the CDR3, the DNA is TGCAGCGTTTCGGACAGCCTCGGTGGCTACACCTTC. The chain joins TRBV29-1 to TRBJ1-2, with a possible D match to TRBD1 (6 bases). The CDR3 is 12 residues long. V was pared by 5 bases and J by 7 bases, with 14 bases between. CDR1 SQVTM and CDR2 ANQGSEA come from the germline V gene.

This sequence joins TRBV24-1 and TRBJ2-2, with D uncertain. This CDR3 contains 15 residues. Trimming removed 3 bases at V and 8 bases at J, with 15 bases between. From germline, CDR1 is KGHDR and CDR2 SFDVKD. CDR3 nucleotides: TGTGCCACCAGTGATAACCGGGTCCCACCGGGGGAGCTGTTTTTT. Residues: CATSDNRVPPGELFF.

In this sample, this clone turned up once. V gene TRBV5-1 combines with J gene TRBJ2-1; D is possibly TRBD2 (5 bases). V was trimmed by 4 bases and J by 0 bases, leaving 8 bases between them. The CDR3 has 14 amino acids. Looked up from germline, CDR1 is SGHRS and CDR2 is YFSETQ. CDR3 protein: CASSPGISYNEQFF. The CDR3 region has the DNA TGCGCCAGCAGCCCCGGGATCTCCTACAATGAGCAGTTCTTC.

The chain combines TRBV6-6 with TRBJ1-1; tentative D call: TRBD1 (5 bases). Looked up from germline, CDR1 is MNHNY and CDR2 is SVGAGI (reference sequence). The CDR3 spans 13 residues. The V gene lost 6 bases and the J gene lost 6 bases, with 14 bases spanning the gap. CDR3 in DNA: TGTGCCAGCAGCCTCCCTGGGGGGGCTGAAGCTTTCTTT. Its translation is CASSLPGGAEAFF.

In this sample, this clone turned up once. The chain joins TRBV3-1 (or the pseudogene TRBV3-2) to TRBJ2-7; D unresolved. CDR1 and CDR2 (germline): LGHDT, YNNKEL (reference sequence). Trimming removed 0 bases at V and 3 bases at J, with 12 bases between. This CDR3 has 15 residues. The CDR3 sequence: CASSQDPTLSYEQYF. CDR3 DNA sequence: TGTGCCAGCAGCCAAGACCCCACCCTAAGCTACGAGCAGTACTTC.

The chain is built from TRBV18 and TRBJ2-1; 11 nucleotides align to TRBD2. The CDR3 runs to 16 residues. J was trimmed by 5 bases and V by 7 bases; bases with no gene match: 10. Germline CDR1 KGHSH, CDR2 LQKENI. The CDR3 sequence is CASYPLAGGFNNEQFF. The CDR3, as DNA: TGTGCCAGCTACCCCCTAGCGGGGGGTTTTAACAATGAGCAGTTCTTC.

The gene calls are TRBV5-1 and TRBJ2-7; TRBD2 aligns across 12 bases. Looked up from germline, CDR1 is SGHRS and CDR2 is YFSETQ. This CDR3 contains 17 residues. Unmatched junction bases numbered 10, after V lost 6 bases and J lost 0 bases. CDR3 nucleotides: TGCGCCAGCAACCCAGGACTAGCGGGATCAAGCTCCTACGAGCAGTACTTC. The encoded protein is CASNPGLAGSSSYEQYF.

The chain combines TRBV5-8 with TRBJ2-5; 10 nucleotides match TRBD1. V gave up 4 bases and J gave up 4 bases; unmatched junction bases: 7. CDR1 is SGHTS, CDR2 YDEGEE, per germline. The length of the CDR3 is 15 residues. CDR3 sequence: CASSHRQGARETQYF. The CDR3 nucleotides are TGTGCCAGCAGCCATCGACAGGGGGCAAGAGAGACCCAGTACTTC.

The rearrangement joins TRBV5-4 to TRBJ2-3; 10 bases align to TRBD2. J was trimmed by 5 bases and V by 4 bases; bases with no gene match: 7. This CDR3 has 15 residues. Looked up from germline, CDR1 is SGHNT and CDR2 is YYREEE (reference sequence). CDR3 residues: CASSPSGGALDTQYF. Written as DNA, the CDR3 is TGTGCCAGCAGCCCCAGCGGGGGGGCATTAGATACGCAGTATTTT. The full variable domain, with the rest looked up from reference TRBV5-4 and TRBJ2-3, is ETGVTQSPTHLIKTRGQQVTLRCSSQSGHNTVSWYQQALGQGPQFIFQYYREEENGRGNFPPRFSGLQFPNYSSELNVNALELDDSALYLCASSPSGGALDTQYFGPGTRLTVL.

J is TRBJ2-7 and V is TRBV7-7; D possibly corresponds to TRBD1 (5 bases). Germline loops: CDR1 SSHAT, CDR2 FNYEAQ (reference sequence). The CDR3 is 15 amino acids. Trimming removed 5 bases at V and 0 bases at J, with 14 bases between. This chain's CDR3 is CASSQGPQSSYEQYF. CDR3 in DNA: TGTGCCAGCAGCCAGGGCCCACAGAGCTCCTACGAGCAGTACTTC.

The chain employs TRBV3-1 (or the pseudogene TRBV3-2) and TRBJ2-1; 7 nucleotides align to TRBD1. This CDR3 has 22 amino acids. Germline V gene sequence: CDR1 LGHDT, CDR2 YNNKEL (reference sequence). After removal of 5 bases from V and 0 bases from J, the junction contained 25 bases not matched to a gene. The CDR3 loop is CASSLEIEDRSPPPLSYNEQFF. In nucleotides, the CDR3 is TGTGCCAGCAGCTTAGAGATCGAGGACAGGAGTCCTCCCCCCCTCTCCTACAATGAGCAGTTCTTC.

V and J are TRBV27 and TRBJ1-6; perhaps TRBD1 as D (6 bases). The CDR3 contains 15 residues. V gave up 2 bases and J gave up 9 bases, with 14 bases separating them. The germline gives CDR1 MNHEY, CDR2 SMNVEV (reference sequence). Written as DNA, the CDR3 is TGTGCCAGCAGTTTACGGGGACACTCTGCTTCACCCCTCCACTTT. Translated, it gives CASSLRGHSASPLHF.

The chain carries TRBV4-1 and TRBJ1-6; unclear D gene. The CDR3 sequence is 15 residues long. Germline V gene sequence: CDR1 MGHRA, CDR2 YSYEKL. Trimming stripped 1 base from V and 2 bases from J, with 6 bases between. In DNA form, the CDR3 reads TGCGCCAGCAGCCAAGCAGAAACCTATAATTCACCCCTCCACTTT. This translates into CASSQAETYNSPLHF.

J is TRBJ1-1 and V is TRBV5-1; 7 bases match TRBD1. With V trimmed by 4 bases and J by 3 bases, 9 bases remained unmatched. The CDR3 loop spans 15 amino acids. Germline-derived CDR1 and CDR2 are SGHRS and YFSETQ. CDR3: CASSIGQVSYTEAFF. The CDR3, as DNA: TGCGCCAGCAGCATAGGACAGGTTTCTTACACTGAAGCTTTCTTT. Combining the CDR3 with reference TRBV5-1 and TRBJ1-1 gives the whole variable domain KAGVTQTPRYLIKTRGQQVTLSCSPISGHRSVSWYQQTPGQGLQFLFEYFSETQRNKGNFPGRFSGRQFSNSRSEMNVSTLELGDSALYLCASSIGQVSYTEAFFGQGTRLTVV.

The J gene is TRBJ2-5, the V gene TRBV2; perhaps TRBD1 as D (6 bases). From germline, CDR1 is SNHLY and CDR2 FYNNEI. The CDR3 consists of 15 residues. V was pared by 2 bases and J by 4 bases, with 14 bases between. This CDR3 is CASSENSRGSETQYF. Here the CDR3 DNA reads TGTGCCAGCAGTGAAAATTCGAGGGGGTCAGAGACCCAGTACTTC.

The V gene is TRBV11-3, the J gene TRBJ2-5, with 7 bases identical to TRBD1. This CDR3 is built from 15 residues. Looked up from germline, CDR1 is SGHNT and CDR2 is YENEEA. J lost 0 bases, V lost 6 bases, and 7 bases had no gene match. This CDR3 reads CASSNGQEYQETQYF. Here the CDR3 DNA reads TGTGCCAGCAGTAACGGACAGGAGTACCAAGAGACCCAGTACTTC.

V gene TRBV2 combines with J gene TRBJ2-1; 12 nucleotides align to TRBD1. J lost 8 bases, V lost 6 bases, and 5 bases had no gene match. The germline V gene encodes CDR1 SNHLY and CDR2 FYNNEI. The CDR3 is made up of 14 amino acids. The CDR3 reads CASRGDRGRDEQFF. DNA of the CDR3: TGTGCCAGCAGGGGGGACAGGGGGCGCGATGAGCAGTTCTTC.

The table lists this clone with a few counts. V and J are TRBV10-1 and TRBJ1-2; D gene ambiguous. Looked up from germline, CDR1 is WNHNN and CDR2 is SYGVQD (reference sequence). The CDR3 has 20 residues. In DNA, the CDR3 is TGCGTCACCTATTCAGTCGGGGAGGTGACTATTTGTGTCACTAACTATGGCTACACCTTC. Translating gives CVTYSVGEVTICVTNYGYTF.

J is TRBJ1-2 and V is TRBV7-9; D unresolved. The CDR3 covers 14 residues. In germline, CDR1 is SEHNR, CDR2 FQNEAQ (reference sequence). V was cut by 5 bases and J by 7 bases, with 17 bases left in between. CDR3 in DNA: TGTGCCAGCAGCCCCATCCCGGGGAGCGGTGGCTACACCTTC. Translated: CASSPIPGSGGYTF.

The chain uses TRBV9 and TRBJ2-5, with 8 positions matching TRBD1. V was pared by 4 bases and J by 1 base, with 6 bases of the junction left unmatched. Germline CDR1 reads SGDLS; CDR2 reads YYNGEE. The CDR3 totals 15 residues. CDR3 sequence: CASSITGQGQETQYF. The DNA for the CDR3 is TGTGCCAGCAGCATAACAGGACAGGGCCAAGAGACCCAGTACTTC. Based on the CDR3 plus reference TRBV9 and TRBJ2-5, the full variable domain is DSGVTQTPKHLITATGQRVTLRCSPRSGDLSVYWYQQSLDQGLQFLIQYYNGEERAKGNILERFSAQQFPDLHSELNLSSLELGDSALYFCASSITGQGQETQYFGPGTRLLVL.

The chain employs TRBV11-2 and TRBJ2-7; 8 bases map to TRBD2. Germline V gives CDR1 SGHAT, CDR2 FQNNGV. Trimming removed 5 bases from V and 3 bases from J; junction bases left unmatched: 12. The CDR3 is made up of 16 amino acids. This CDR3 is CASSPLRGTRNYEQYF. The DNA of the CDR3 is TGTGCCAGCAGCCCCCTAAGGGGGACTAGAAACTACGAGCAGTACTTC.